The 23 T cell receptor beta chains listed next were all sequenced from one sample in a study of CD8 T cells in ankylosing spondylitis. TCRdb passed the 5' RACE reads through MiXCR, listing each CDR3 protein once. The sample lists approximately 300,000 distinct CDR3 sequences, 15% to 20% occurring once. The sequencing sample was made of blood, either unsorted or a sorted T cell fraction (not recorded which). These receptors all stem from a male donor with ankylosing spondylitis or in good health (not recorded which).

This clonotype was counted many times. As DNA, the CDR3 is TGTGCCAGCAGCTATGGACAGGCCGGGGGTAATGAAAAACTGTTTTTT. This codes for CASSYGQAGGNEKLFF. The rearrangement links TRBV7-9 to TRBJ1-4; 7 positions match TRBD1. V trimming: 4 bases; J trimming: 4 bases; junction bases outside the gene matches: 9. This CDR3 region has 16 residues. Germline V gene lookup returns CDR1 SEHNR and CDR2 FQNEAQ (reference sequence).

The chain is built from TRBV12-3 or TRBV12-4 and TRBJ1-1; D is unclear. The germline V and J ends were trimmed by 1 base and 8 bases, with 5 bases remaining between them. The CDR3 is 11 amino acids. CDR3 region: CASSLEEEAFF. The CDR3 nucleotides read TGTGCCAGCAGTTTAGAGGAGGAAGCTTTCTTT.

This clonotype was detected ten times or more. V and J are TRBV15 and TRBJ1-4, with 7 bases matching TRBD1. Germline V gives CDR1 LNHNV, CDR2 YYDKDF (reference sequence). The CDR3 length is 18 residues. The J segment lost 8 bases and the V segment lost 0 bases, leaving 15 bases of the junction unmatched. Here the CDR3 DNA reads TGTGCCACCAGCAGAGATCTCAAAAGACAGGGTGATCAGGAAAAACTGTTTTTT. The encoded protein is CATSRDLKRQGDQEKLFF.

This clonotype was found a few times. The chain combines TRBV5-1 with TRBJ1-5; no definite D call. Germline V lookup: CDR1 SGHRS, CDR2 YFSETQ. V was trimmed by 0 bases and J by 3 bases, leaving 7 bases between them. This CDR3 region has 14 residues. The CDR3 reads CASSLGAPNQPQHF. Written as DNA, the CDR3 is TGCGCCAGCAGCTTGGGGGCCCCCAATCAGCCCCAGCATTTT.

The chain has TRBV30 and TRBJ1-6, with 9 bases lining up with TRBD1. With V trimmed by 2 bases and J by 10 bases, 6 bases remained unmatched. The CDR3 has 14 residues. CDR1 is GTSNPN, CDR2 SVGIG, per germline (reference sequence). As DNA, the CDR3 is TGTGCCTGGAGTTTCGGGGACAGGGAGTCACCCCTCCACTTT. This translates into CAWSFGDRESPLHF.

The CDR3 loop reads CSVLRGWWPQYF. The CDR3 DNA sequence: TGCAGCGTTCTGCGGGGGTGGTGGCCGCAGTATTTT. This chain connects TRBV29-1 to TRBJ2-3, with 7 bases matching TRBD2. V lost 5 bases to trimming and J lost 10 bases; unmatched junction nucleotides: 9. The CDR3 covers 12 residues. Germline V lookup: CDR1 SQVTM, CDR2 ANQGSEA.

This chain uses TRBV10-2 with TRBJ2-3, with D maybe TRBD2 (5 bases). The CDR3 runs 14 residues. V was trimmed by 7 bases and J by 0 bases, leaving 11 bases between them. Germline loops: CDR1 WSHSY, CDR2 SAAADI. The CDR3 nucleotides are TGCGCCAGCAAACGGGGAGTGAGCACAGATACGCAGTATTTT. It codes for CASKRGVSTDTQYF.

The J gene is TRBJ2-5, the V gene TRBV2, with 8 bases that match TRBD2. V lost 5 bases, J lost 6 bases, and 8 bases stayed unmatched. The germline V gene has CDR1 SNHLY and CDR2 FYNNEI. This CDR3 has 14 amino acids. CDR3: CASSFSGAWKTQYF. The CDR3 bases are TGTGCCAGCAGTTTTAGCGGGGCCTGGAAGACCCAGTACTTC.

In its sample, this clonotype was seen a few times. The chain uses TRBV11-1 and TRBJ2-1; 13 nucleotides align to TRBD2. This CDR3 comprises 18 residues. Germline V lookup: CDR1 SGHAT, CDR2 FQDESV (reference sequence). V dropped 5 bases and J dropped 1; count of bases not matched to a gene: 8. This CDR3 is CASSTSGTSGMSYNEQFF. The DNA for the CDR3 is TGTGCCAGCAGCACTTCCGGGACTAGCGGGATGTCCTACAATGAGCAGTTCTTC.

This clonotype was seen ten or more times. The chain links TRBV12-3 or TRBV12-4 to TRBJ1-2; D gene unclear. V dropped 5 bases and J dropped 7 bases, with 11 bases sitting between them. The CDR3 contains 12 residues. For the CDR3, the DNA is TGTGCCAGCAGTCCGGGCTGGGTTGGCTACACCTTC. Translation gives CASSPGWVGYTF.

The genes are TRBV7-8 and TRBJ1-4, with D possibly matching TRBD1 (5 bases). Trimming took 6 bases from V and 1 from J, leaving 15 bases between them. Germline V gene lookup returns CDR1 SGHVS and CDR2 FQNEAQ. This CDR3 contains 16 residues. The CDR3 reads CASSSTGLGTNEKLFF. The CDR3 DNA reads TGTGCCAGCAGTTCGACGGGGCTGGGAACTAATGAAAAACTGTTTTTT.

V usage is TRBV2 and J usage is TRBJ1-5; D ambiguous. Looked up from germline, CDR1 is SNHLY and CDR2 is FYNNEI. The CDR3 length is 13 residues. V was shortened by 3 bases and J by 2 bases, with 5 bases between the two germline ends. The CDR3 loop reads CASSDSRNQPQHF. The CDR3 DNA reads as TGTGCCAGCAGTGACAGTCGCAATCAGCCCCAGCATTTT.

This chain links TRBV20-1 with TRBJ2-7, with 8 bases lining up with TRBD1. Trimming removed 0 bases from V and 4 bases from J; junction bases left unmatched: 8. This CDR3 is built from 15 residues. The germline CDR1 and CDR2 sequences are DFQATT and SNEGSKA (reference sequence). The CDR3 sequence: CSARDRTGGRYEQYV. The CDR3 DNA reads TGCAGTGCTAGAGATAGAACAGGGGGGCGGTACGAGCAGTACGTC.

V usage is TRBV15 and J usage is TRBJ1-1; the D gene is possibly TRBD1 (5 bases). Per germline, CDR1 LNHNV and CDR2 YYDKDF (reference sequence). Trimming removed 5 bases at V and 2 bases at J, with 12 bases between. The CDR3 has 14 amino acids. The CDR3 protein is CATSGPGDNTEAFF. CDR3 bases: TGTGCCACCAGCGGTCCGGGGGATAACACTGAAGCTTTCTTT.

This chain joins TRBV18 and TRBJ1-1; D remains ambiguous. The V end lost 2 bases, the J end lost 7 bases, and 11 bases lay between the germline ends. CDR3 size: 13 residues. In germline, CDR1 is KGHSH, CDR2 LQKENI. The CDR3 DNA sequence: TGTGCCAGCTCACCATCGGGTGTTCTTGAAGCTTTCTTT. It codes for CASSPSGVLEAFF. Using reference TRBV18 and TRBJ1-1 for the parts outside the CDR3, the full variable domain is NAGVMQNPRHLVRRRGQEARLRCSPMKGHSHVYWYRQLPEEGLKFMVYLQKENIIDESGMPKERFSAEFPKEGPSILRIQQVVRGDSAAYFCASSPSGVLEAFFGQGTRLTVV.

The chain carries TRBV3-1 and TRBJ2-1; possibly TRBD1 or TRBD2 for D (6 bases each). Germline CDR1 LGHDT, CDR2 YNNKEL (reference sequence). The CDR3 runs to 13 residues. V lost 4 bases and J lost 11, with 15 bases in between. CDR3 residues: CASSLRGRGQQFF. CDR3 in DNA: TGTGCCAGCAGCCTCCGAGGTCGGGGGCAGCAGTTCTTC.

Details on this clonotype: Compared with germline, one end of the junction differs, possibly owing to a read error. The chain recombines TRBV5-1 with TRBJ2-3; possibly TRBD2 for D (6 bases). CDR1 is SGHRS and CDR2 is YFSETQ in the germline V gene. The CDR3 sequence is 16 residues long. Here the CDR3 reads CVSSPGAAGSTDTQYF. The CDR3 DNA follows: TGCGTCAGCAGCCCCGGTGCGGCGGGGAGCACAGATACGCAGTATTTT.

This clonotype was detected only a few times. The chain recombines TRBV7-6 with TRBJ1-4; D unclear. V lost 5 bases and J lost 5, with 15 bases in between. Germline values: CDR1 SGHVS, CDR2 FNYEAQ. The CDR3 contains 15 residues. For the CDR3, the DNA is TGTGCCAGCAGCCCCGCCCAGTCAGTAAATGAAAAACTGTTTTTT. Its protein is CASSPAQSVNEKLFF.

The CDR3, as DNA: TGCAGCGTTGAAATGGTCAGTACGCAGTATTTT. Protein: CSVEMVSTQYF. The chain has TRBV29-1 and TRBJ2-3; D gene uncertain. Germline V gives CDR1 SQVTM, CDR2 ANQGSEA. The V end lost 2 bases, the J end lost 8 bases, and 8 bases lay between the germline ends. This CDR3 comprises 11 residues.

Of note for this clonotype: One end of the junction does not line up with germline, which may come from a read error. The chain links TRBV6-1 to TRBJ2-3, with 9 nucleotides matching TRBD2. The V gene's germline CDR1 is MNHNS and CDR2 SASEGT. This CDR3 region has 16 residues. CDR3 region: CASSKAGGLAGNTQYF. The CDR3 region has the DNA TGTGCCAGCAGTAAAGCCGGTGGCCTAGCGGGGAATACGCAGTATTTT.

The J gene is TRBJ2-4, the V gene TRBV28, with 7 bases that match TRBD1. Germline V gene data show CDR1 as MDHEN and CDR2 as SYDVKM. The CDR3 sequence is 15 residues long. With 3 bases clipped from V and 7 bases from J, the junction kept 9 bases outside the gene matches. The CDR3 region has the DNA TGTGCCAGCAGTTTTACTCGACAGGGTGGGAACATTCAGTACTTC. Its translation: CASSFTRQGGNIQYF.

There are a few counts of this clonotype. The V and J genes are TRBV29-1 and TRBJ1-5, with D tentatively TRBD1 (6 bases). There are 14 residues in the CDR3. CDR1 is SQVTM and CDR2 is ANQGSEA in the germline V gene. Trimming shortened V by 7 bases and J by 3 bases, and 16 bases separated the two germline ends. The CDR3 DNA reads TGCAGCGAACACCTCGGGGGGGCCAATCAGCCCCAGCATTTT. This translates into CSEHLGGANQPQHF.

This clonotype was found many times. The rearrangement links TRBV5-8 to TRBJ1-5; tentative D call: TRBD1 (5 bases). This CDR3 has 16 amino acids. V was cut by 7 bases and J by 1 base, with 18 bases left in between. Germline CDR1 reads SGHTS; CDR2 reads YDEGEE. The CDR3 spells CASGKAEGLSNQPQHF. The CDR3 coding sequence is TGTGCCAGCGGAAAAGCAGAGGGGTTGAGCAATCAGCCCCAGCATTTT.